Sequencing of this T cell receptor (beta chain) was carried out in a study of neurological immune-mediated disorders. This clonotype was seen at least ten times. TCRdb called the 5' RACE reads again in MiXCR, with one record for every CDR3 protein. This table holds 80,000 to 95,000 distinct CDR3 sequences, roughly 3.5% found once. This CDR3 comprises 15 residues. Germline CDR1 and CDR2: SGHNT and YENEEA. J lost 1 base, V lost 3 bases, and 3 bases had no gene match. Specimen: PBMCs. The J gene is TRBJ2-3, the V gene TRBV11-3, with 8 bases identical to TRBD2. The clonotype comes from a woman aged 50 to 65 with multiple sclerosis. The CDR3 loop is CASSFGGAGTDTQYF. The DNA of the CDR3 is TGTGCCAGCAGCTTCGGGGGGGCGGGCACAGATACGCAGTATTTT.